This T cell receptor (beta chain) is drawn from a study of blood T cell repertoires in COVID-19. At the level of the study: COVID-19 samples collected from the United States, Italy and Spain covered acute and convalescent phases.

The CDR3 is made up of 11 amino acids. Trimming removed 3 bases at V and 7 bases at J, with 7 bases between. Germline V gene data show CDR1 as SGHAT and CDR2 as FQNNGV. In the source study's methods: Reference gene primers were amplified, and this amplification served to estimate nucleated cell counts. TCRdb keeps only in-frame clones here, not all; method: immunoSEQ multiplex PCR. The DNA gave D and trimming, while V, J and clone size come from that table. This sample has 150,000 to 200,000 clones, with approximately 89% found just once. This clone was observed a few times. This chain uses TRBV11-2 with TRBJ2-7; no definite D call. Sequenced: peripheral blood. The source of this sequence is a middle-aged man with active or convalescent COVID-19. CDR3 sequence: CASSLQVEQYF. In DNA form, the CDR3 reads TGTGCCAGCAGCTTGCAGGTTGAGCAGTACTTC.